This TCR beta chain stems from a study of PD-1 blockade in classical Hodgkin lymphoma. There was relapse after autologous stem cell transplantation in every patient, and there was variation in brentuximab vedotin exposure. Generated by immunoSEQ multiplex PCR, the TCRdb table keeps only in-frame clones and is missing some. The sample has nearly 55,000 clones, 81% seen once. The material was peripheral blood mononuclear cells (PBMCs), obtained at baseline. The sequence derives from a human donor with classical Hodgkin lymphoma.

The DNA of the CDR3 is TGCAGTGCCAAGGAGTACTACGAGCAGTACTTC. This translates into CSAKEYYEQYF. The V gene is TRBV20-1, the J gene TRBJ2-7; D is unresolved. V was clipped by 6 bases and J by 3 bases, with 9 bases between them. CDR3 length: 11 amino acids. Germline V gives CDR1 DFQATT, CDR2 SNEGSKA (reference sequence).